This paragraph covers one T cell receptor beta chain sequence. Its antigen remains unidentified. The sample originates from a study of identical twins. Whole-study results and caveats: Beta out-of-frame sequences showed weaker excess twin sharing.

In TCRdb, the 5' RACE reads were re-called with MiXCR into one record per CDR3 protein. The sample holds about 790,000 distinct CDR3 sequences, roughly 20% seen once. These data were also reused for a study on T cells expressing NK-cell markers. From that study: Only alpha-beta TCR T cells were sorted in several experiments, using an anti-gamma-delta TCR antibody.

Sample: PBMCs. This receptor was identified in a woman younger than 30 in good health.

The CDR3 sequence is CASSPGTGLNNEQFF. The DNA for the CDR3 is TGTGCCAGCAGCCCAGGGACAGGCCTTAACAATGAGCAGTTCTTC. The V and J genes are TRBV7-9 and TRBJ2-1, with 8 bases identical to TRBD1. V was pared by 5 bases and J by 5 bases, with 8 bases of the junction left unmatched. Germline V CDR1 and CDR2: SEHNR, FQNEAQ (reference sequence). The CDR3 runs to 15 residues.